What follows are 12 T cell receptor beta chains derived from one specimen sequenced in a study of blood T cell repertoires in COVID-19. Measured with immunoSEQ multiplex PCR; TCRdb has only the in-frame clones, and not every one. The sample includes over 100,000 clones, 70% to 85% of them seen just once. Material: peripheral blood. The receptors were sampled from a woman older than 75 with active or convalescent COVID-19.

The rearrangement uses TRBV7-2 and TRBJ2-4; a weak D match, TRBD1 (7 bases). Germline V gives CDR1 SGHTA, CDR2 FQGNSA. This CDR3 has 18 residues. V dropped 2 bases and J dropped 0 bases, with 17 bases sitting between them. CDR3 region: CASSLRGRGATAKNIQYF. In DNA form, the CDR3 reads TGTGCCAGCAGCTTAAGGGGGCGGGGTGCCACAGCCAAAAACATTCAGTACTTC.

The chain has TRBV20-1 and TRBJ1-2; perhaps TRBD1 as D (5 bases). This CDR3 has 14 residues. Trimming shortened V by 3 bases and J by 8 bases, and 19 bases separated the two germline ends. CDR1 is DFQATT and CDR2 is SNEGSKA in the germline V gene (reference sequence). The CDR3: CSASGGDPRRGYTF. In DNA, the CDR3 is TGCAGTGCTAGTGGGGGAGACCCCCGTAGAGGCTACACCTTC.

The chain joins TRBV5-6 to TRBJ1-4, with unresolved D. Trimming removed 0 bases from V and 5 bases from J, with 8 bases in between. There are 14 residues in the CDR3. Germline CDR1 reads SGHDT; CDR2 reads YYEEEE. CDR3 sequence: CASSLVSGNEKLFF. DNA for the CDR3: TGTGCCAGCAGCTTGGTGTCGGGGAATGAAAAACTGTTTTTT.

The J gene is TRBJ2-6, the V gene TRBV29-1; D call uncertain. From germline, CDR1 is SQVTM and CDR2 ANQGSEA. The CDR3 runs 14 residues. Trimming took 3 bases from V and 4 from J, leaving 10 bases between them. CDR3 in amino acids: CSVDRSAGANVLTF. The CDR3 bases are TGCAGCGTTGATCGAAGCGCGGGGGCCAACGTCCTGACTTTC.

This clone was seen only once. The genes are TRBV3-1 (or the pseudogene TRBV3-2) and TRBJ2-5; D might be TRBD1 (8 bases). Trimming pared 2 bases from V and 2 bases from J, leaving 15 bases between. CDR3 length: 16 residues. Germline V gene sequence: CDR1 LGHDT, CDR2 YNNKEL (reference sequence). As DNA, the CDR3 is TGTGCCAGCAGCCAATCGGTACAGGGGGGGCAAGAGACCCAGTACTTC. As protein: CASSQSVQGGQETQYF.

This clone appeared a few times. V and J are TRBV6-1 and TRBJ1-2; the match to TRBD1 covers 7 bases. V lost 2 bases and J lost 8; bases outside the gene matches: 11. The CDR3 has 15 amino acids. CDR1 MNHNS and CDR2 SASEGT come from the germline V gene. CDR3 residues: CASSERLQGPGGYTF. The CDR3 DNA follows: TGTGCCAGCAGTGAACGGCTACAGGGGCCCGGGGGCTACACCTTC.

The gene calls are TRBV28 and TRBJ2-6, with D hard to call. The CDR3 runs to 16 residues. Germline CDR1 reads MDHEN; CDR2 reads SYDVKM. Trimming took off 11 bases at V and 0 bases at J, with 17 bases between the two ends. The DNA for the CDR3 is TGTGCCGCCAGCAGTACTCCGGGCTCTGGGGCCAACGTCCTGACTTTC. It codes for CAASSTPGSGANVLTF.

The rearrangement links TRBV5-1 to TRBJ2-7; 12 nucleotides align to TRBD2. Looked up from germline, CDR1 is SGHRS and CDR2 is YFSETQ. J lost 2 bases, V lost 0 bases, and 12 bases had no gene match. This CDR3 has 19 amino acids. The CDR3 protein is CASSLAPPLTSGGPYEQYF. In DNA form, the CDR3 reads TGCGCCAGCAGCTTGGCCCCGCCATTGACTAGCGGGGGCCCCTACGAGCAGTACTTC.

The chain is built from TRBV19 and TRBJ2-5; no firm D call. The ends were cut back, 0 bases at V and 4 bases at J, with 6 bases in the middle. CDR1 and CDR2 (germline): LNHDA, SQIVND (reference sequence). There are 13 residues in the CDR3. CDR3 DNA: TGTGCCAGTAGTATAGATCTCGGAGAGACCCAGTACTTC. Protein sequence: CASSIDLGETQYF.

This chain connects TRBV19 to TRBJ1-1; no reliable D call. The V gene's germline CDR1 is LNHDA and CDR2 SQIVND (reference sequence). The CDR3 sequence is 13 residues long. V lost 5 bases and J lost 3, with 10 bases in between. In DNA, the CDR3 is TGTGCCAGTAGTTCCACTAGGGACACTGAAGCTTTCTTT. It translates to CASSSTRDTEAFF.

V usage is TRBV9 and J usage is TRBJ2-1; 12 nucleotides line up with TRBD1. CDR1 is SGDLS, CDR2 YYNGEE, per germline. This CDR3 comprises 15 residues. Trimming cost V 3 bases and J 5 bases; bases outside gene matches: 3. CDR3 residues: CASSGDRGLHNEQFF. CDR3 bases: TGTGCCAGCAGCGGGGACAGGGGGCTGCACAATGAGCAGTTCTTC. Based on the CDR3 plus reference TRBV9 and TRBJ2-1, the full variable domain is DSGVTQTPKHLITATGQRVTLRCSPRSGDLSVYWYQQSLDQGLQFLIQYYNGEERAKGNILERFSAQQFPDLHSELNLSSLELGDSALYFCASSGDRGLHNEQFFGPGTRLTVL.

The chain employs TRBV2 and TRBJ2-5, with D possibly being TRBD1 (5 bases). Germline values: CDR1 SNHLY, CDR2 FYNNEI. Trimming removed 5 bases at V and 7 bases at J, with 17 bases between. There are 14 residues in the CDR3. CDR3: CASSPGRGPGTQYF. CDR3 bases: TGTGCCAGCAGTCCTGGTAGGGGTCCAGGGACCCAGTACTTC.